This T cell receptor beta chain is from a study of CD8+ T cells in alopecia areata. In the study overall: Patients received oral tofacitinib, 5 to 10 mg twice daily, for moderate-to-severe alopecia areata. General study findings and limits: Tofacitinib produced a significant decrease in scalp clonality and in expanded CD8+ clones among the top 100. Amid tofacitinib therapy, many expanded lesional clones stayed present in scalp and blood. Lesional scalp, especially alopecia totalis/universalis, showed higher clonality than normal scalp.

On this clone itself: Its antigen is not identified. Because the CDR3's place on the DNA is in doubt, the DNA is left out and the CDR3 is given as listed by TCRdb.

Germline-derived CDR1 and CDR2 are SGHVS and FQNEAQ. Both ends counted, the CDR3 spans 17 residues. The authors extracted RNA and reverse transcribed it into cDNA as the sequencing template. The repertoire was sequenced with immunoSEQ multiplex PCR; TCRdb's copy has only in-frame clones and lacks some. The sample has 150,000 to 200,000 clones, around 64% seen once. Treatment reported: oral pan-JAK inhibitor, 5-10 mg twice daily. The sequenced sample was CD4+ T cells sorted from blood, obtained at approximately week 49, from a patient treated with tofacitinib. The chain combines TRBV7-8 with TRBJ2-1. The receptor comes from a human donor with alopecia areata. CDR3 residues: CASSLVSGPVTYNEQFF.